The 18 T cell receptor beta chains below all came from one sample that was sequenced in a study of blood T cell repertoires in COVID-19. This table comes from immunoSEQ multiplex PCR, and its TCRdb copy is limited to in-frame clones, with some not included. This sample has about 62,000 clones, with about 88% found just once. What was sequenced was peripheral blood. The receptors were gathered from a man aged 65-85 years with acute or convalescent COVID-19.

This chain joins TRBV19 and TRBJ1-2, with a weak D call TRBD1 (6 bases). This CDR3 is built from 16 residues. CDR1 LNHDA and CDR2 SQIVND come from the germline V gene (reference sequence). Trimming took off 0 bases at V and 7 bases at J, with 18 bases between the two ends. For the CDR3, the DNA is TGTGCCAGTAGTATAGATCAGGGTCGCAGGGGACGTGGCTACACCTTC. Translated: CASSIDQGRRGRGYTF.

This clone has just one count. The rearrangement links TRBV5-1 to TRBJ1-4; D may be TRBD1 (5 bases). The CDR3 totals 12 residues. Germline V gene sequence: CDR1 SGHRS, CDR2 YFSETQ. Trimming left V 8 bases short and J 3 bases short, with 8 bases between. DNA for the CDR3: TGCGCCAGTAGACAGTCTAATGAAAAACTGTTTTTT. Translating it yields CASRQSNEKLFF.

The chain employs TRBV27 and TRBJ1-2; no firm D call. The CDR3 consists of 14 residues. Trimming pared 4 bases from V and 6 bases from J, leaving 15 bases between. Germline-derived CDR1 and CDR2 are MNHEY and SMNVEV (reference sequence). The CDR3 reads CASSSQSRRNGYTF. CDR3 DNA: TGTGCCAGCAGTTCACAATCGCGGCGAAATGGCTACACCTTC.

This rearrangement joins TRBV6-5 to TRBJ2-7; the D gene is possibly TRBD2 (6 bases). Trimming cost V 10 bases and J 0 bases, with 16 bases left between them. The CDR3 spans 14 residues. Germline CDR1 reads MNHEY; CDR2 reads SVGAGI. The CDR3: CATRRGSGSYEQYF. CDR3 coding DNA: TGTGCCACCAGGCGTGGTAGCGGCTCCTACGAGCAGTACTTC.

V usage is TRBV18 and J usage is TRBJ1-5, with a weak D call TRBD1 (5 bases). The CDR3 length is 13 residues. The germline V and J ends were trimmed by 3 bases and 5 bases, with 8 bases remaining between them. Germline V gives CDR1 KGHSH, CDR2 LQKENI. The CDR3 is CASSPQGYQPQHF. The CDR3 DNA reads as TGTGCCAGCTCACCCCAGGGATATCAGCCCCAGCATTTT.

This chain uses TRBV9 with TRBJ2-2; no clear D gene. The CDR3 length is 13 residues. V lost 7 bases and J 6 bases, leaving 13 bases between the germline ends. Germline CDR1 reads SGDLS; CDR2 reads YYNGEE. CDR3 sequence: CASGASTPGELFF. In DNA form, the CDR3 reads TGTGCCAGCGGTGCGAGTACGCCCGGGGAGCTGTTTTTT.

The CDR3 nucleotides are TGCAGCGTACTCAGCAGGGCCTACGAGCAGTACTTC. As protein: CSVLSRAYEQYF. The chain joins TRBV29-1 to TRBJ2-7; D possibly corresponds to TRBD1 (5 bases). CDR3 size: 12 residues. V was clipped by 6 bases and J by 2 bases, with 11 bases between them. Per the germline V gene, CDR1 is SQVTM and CDR2 is ANQGSEA.

The V gene is TRBV7-8, the J gene TRBJ1-2; D perhaps matches TRBD1 (6 bases). Germline V gene sequence: CDR1 SGHVS, CDR2 FQNEAQ. The V gene lost 5 bases and the J gene lost 4 bases, with 11 bases spanning the gap. CDR3 size: 13 residues. The CDR3 loop reads CASSPGQIYGYTF. DNA for the CDR3: TGTGCCAGCAGCCCCGGACAGATCTATGGCTACACCTTC.

This chain joins TRBV7-2 and TRBJ2-6; 12 nucleotides line up with TRBD2. This CDR3 is 19 amino acids long. Trimming took 5 bases from V and 0 from J; bases not matched to a gene: 8. CDR1 and CDR2 (germline): SGHTA, FQGNSA. CDR3 sequence (DNA): TGTGCCAGCAGCCTGACTAGCGGGGGCCACAGCTCTGGGGCCAACGTCCTGACTTTC. Translating it yields CASSLTSGGHSSGANVLTF.

The rearrangement links TRBV28 to TRBJ1-2, with a possible D match to TRBD1 (5 bases). Trimming removed 7 bases at V and 8 bases at J, with 26 bases between. This CDR3 is 16 amino acids long. CDR1 and CDR2 (germline): MDHEN, SYDVKM. The DNA for the CDR3 is TGTGCCAGCACTACTTCATCGGGGGGAGGGATGGGCGGCTACACCTTC. Its translation: CASTTSSGGGMGGYTF.

The V and J genes are TRBV19 and TRBJ1-5; 11 nucleotides agree with TRBD1. CDR1 LNHDA and CDR2 SQIVND come from the germline V gene (reference sequence). V trimming: 6 bases; J trimming: 0 bases; junction bases outside the gene matches: 10. The CDR3 covers 18 residues. CDR3 DNA: TGTGCCAGTAGCCGTGGACAGGGGGCCTCACCTAGCAATCAGCCCCAGCATTTT. The encoded protein is CASSRGQGASPSNQPQHF.

In its sample, this clone was seen a few times. This chain uses TRBV7-2 with TRBJ2-5; D is possibly TRBD2 (6 bases). V gave up 5 bases and J gave up 7 bases, with 20 bases separating them. This CDR3 spans 15 amino acids. Looked up from germline, CDR1 is SGHTA and CDR2 is FQGNSA. CDR3: CASSPAVGGPGTQYF. The CDR3 DNA is TGTGCCAGCAGCCCCGCGGTGGGGGGACCGGGGACCCAGTACTTC.

The V gene is TRBV14, the J gene TRBJ2-3; 7 nucleotides agree with TRBD2. Germline assignment: CDR1 SGHDN and CDR2 FVKESK. V lost 3 bases and J lost 1; bases outside the gene matches: 7. The CDR3 totals 16 residues. The CDR3 loop reads CASSHLLAPGTDTQYF. CDR3 sequence (DNA): TGTGCCAGCAGCCACTTACTAGCGCCAGGCACAGATACGCAGTATTTT.

The count of this clone is one. The chain couples TRBV10-3 to TRBJ2-6; 7 positions agree with TRBD1. With 4 bases clipped from V and 4 bases from J, the junction kept 10 bases outside the gene matches. CDR3 length: 17 amino acids. Germline lookup yields CDR1 ENHRY and CDR2 SYGVKD. The CDR3 nucleotides read TGTGCCATCAGTGGAGGGCAGGGGGAAAGAGGGGCCAACGTCCTGACTTTC. This gives the protein CAISGGQGERGANVLTF.

The rearrangement links TRBV13 to TRBJ2-5; 7 nucleotides line up with TRBD2. The CDR3 sequence is 16 residues long. Germline CDR1 is PRHDT and CDR2 is FYEKMQ (reference sequence). V lost 1 base and J lost 1; bases outside the gene matches: 6. The CDR3 bases are TGTGCCAGCAGCTTAGCCCTCTCTAGCGGCCAAGAGACCCAGTACTTC. Translated, it gives CASSLALSSGQETQYF. Drawing the rest from reference TRBV13 and TRBJ2-5, the complete variable domain is AAGVIQSPRHLIKEKRETATLKCYPIPRHDTVYWYQQGPGQDPQFLISFYEKMQSDKGSIPDRFSAQQFSDYHSELNMSSLELGDSALYFCASSLALSSGQETQYFGPGTRLLVL.

This rearrangement joins TRBV7-6 to TRBJ1-3; D is uncertain. Per the germline V gene, CDR1 is SGHVS and CDR2 is FNYEAQ. The germline V and J ends were trimmed by 2 bases and 0 bases, with 11 bases remaining between them. The CDR3 is 16 amino acids. The CDR3 spells CASSLKRANSGNTIYF. The CDR3 region has the DNA TGTGCCAGCAGCTTAAAGCGGGCCAACTCTGGAAACACCATATATTTT.

The chain links TRBV30 to TRBJ2-6, with 8 positions matching TRBD1. The CDR3 loop spans 16 amino acids. Germline assignment: CDR1 GTSNPN and CDR2 SVGIG (reference sequence). The V segment lost 5 bases and the J segment 0 bases; nucleotides outside the gene matches: 6. As DNA, the CDR3 is TGTGCCTGGGGGGGAACAGGGGGCTCTGGGGCCAACGTCCTGACTTTC. It codes for CAWGGTGGSGANVLTF.

J is TRBJ2-1 and V is TRBV7-3; 9 bases are shared with TRBD1. Germline V gene lookup returns CDR1 SGHTA and CDR2 FQGTGA. The J segment lost 1 base and the V segment lost 4 bases, leaving 2 bases of the junction unmatched. This CDR3 has 15 residues. The CDR3 spells CASSSDRGSYNEQFF. In nucleotides, the CDR3 is TGTGCCAGCAGCTCAGACAGGGGGTCCTACAATGAGCAGTTCTTC.